One sample yielded the 20 T cell receptor beta chains listed below, sequenced in a study of patients and donors after allogeneic stem cell transplantation. TCRdb passed the RT-PCR reads through MiXCR, listing each CDR3 protein once. The sample records some 960,000 distinct CDR3 sequences, approximately 19% being singletons. Sequenced input: blood, either unsorted or a sorted T cell fraction (not recorded which). Source of these receptors: a human donor who was either an allogeneic HSCT recipient or a stem cell or donor lymphocyte infusion donor (not recorded which). It is not recorded whose cells these are; they may come from a transplant donor.

Here the CDR3 DNA reads TGTGCCAGCAGTCCCCATGACGGGGGCTACACAGATACGCAGTATTTT. It yields the protein CASSPHDGGYTDTQYF. This chain links TRBV6-1 with TRBJ2-3, with D perhaps TRBD1 or TRBD2 (6 bases each). V shed 5 bases and J shed 2 bases, with 17 bases lying between them. This CDR3 has 16 residues. The germline gives CDR1 MNHNS, CDR2 SASEGT.

The CDR3: CASSFAGERVDTGELFF. The CDR3 DNA reads as TGTGCCAGCAGTTTCGCCGGTGAAAGGGTTGACACCGGGGAGCTGTTTTTT. The rearrangement uses TRBV27 and TRBJ2-2; no reliable D call. The CDR3 is 17 residues long. Germline-derived CDR1 and CDR2 are MNHEY and SMNVEV (reference sequence). V was trimmed by 3 bases and J by 3 bases, leaving 17 bases between them.

This clonotype turned up a few times. The CDR3 nucleotides are TGCGCCAGCAGCGGGGGACAGTTCAACACTGAAGCTTTCTTT. It yields the protein CASSGGQFNTEAFF. V usage is TRBV5-1 and J usage is TRBJ1-1, with 7 bases identical to TRBD1. V was pared by 4 bases and J by 2 bases, with 5 bases of the junction left unmatched. The germline V gene encodes CDR1 SGHRS and CDR2 YFSETQ. The CDR3 loop spans 14 amino acids.

The chain employs TRBV20-1 and TRBJ2-7; D ambiguous. The V gene's germline CDR1 is DFQATT and CDR2 SNEGSKA (reference sequence). This CDR3 has 13 residues. V lost 2 bases and J 0 bases, leaving 8 bases between the germline ends. CDR3 region: CSARTPTSYEQYF. The CDR3 nucleotides are TGCAGTGCTAGAACTCCAACCTCCTACGAGCAGTACTTC.

This clonotype was observed a few times. The rearrangement joins TRBV5-1 to TRBJ1-6, with D perhaps TRBD1 (5 bases). Germline V gene sequence: CDR1 SGHRS, CDR2 YFSETQ. The CDR3 is 16 residues long. Trimming took off 0 bases at V and 6 bases at J, with 13 bases between the two ends. This CDR3 reads CASSLGSGNGNSPLHF. Here the CDR3 DNA reads TGCGCCAGCAGCTTGGGCTCAGGGAATGGTAATTCACCCCTCCACTTT.

This clonotype showed up just a few times. The rearrangement uses TRBV20-1 and TRBJ1-2, with D unresolved. The CDR3 has 10 residues. Trimming pared 5 bases from V and 8 bases from J, leaving 9 bases between. Germline V lookup: CDR1 DFQATT, CDR2 SNEGSKA (reference sequence). In DNA, the CDR3 is TGCAGTGCTGAGCGGAACGGCTACACCTTC. The encoded protein is CSAERNGYTF.

This clonotype appeared many times. The J gene is TRBJ2-7, the V gene TRBV7-9; the match to TRBD1 covers 9 bases. There are 15 residues in the CDR3. Germline values: CDR1 SEHNR, CDR2 FQNEAQ (reference sequence). J was trimmed by 3 bases and V by 5 bases; bases with no gene match: 8. The CDR3 here is CASSHGQGIHYEQYF. The CDR3 DNA reads as TGTGCCAGCAGCCATGGACAGGGGATTCACTACGAGCAGTACTTC.

In its sample, this clonotype was seen many times. The gene calls are TRBV5-1 and TRBJ1-5; 10 positions agree with TRBD1. Per the germline V gene, CDR1 is SGHRS and CDR2 is YFSETQ. This CDR3 is built from 16 residues. Trimming at V came to 4 bases and at J to 3 bases, leaving 7 bases not matched to a gene. CDR3 residues: CASSPGQGGTNQPQHF. The CDR3 DNA follows: TGCGCCAGCAGCCCCGGACAGGGGGGAACCAATCAGCCCCAGCATTTT.

This chain's CDR3 is CASGGATTSSYEQYF. The DNA of the CDR3 is TGTGCCAGCGGGGGGGCGACGACTAGCTCCTACGAGCAGTACTTC. The chain carries TRBV3-1 and TRBJ2-7; D is possibly TRBD2 (7 bases). CDR1 LGHDT and CDR2 YNNKEL come from the germline V gene (reference sequence). V lost 8 bases, J lost 0 bases, and 17 bases lay in between. The CDR3 has 15 residues.

This clonotype was detected only a few times. This sequence joins TRBV4-2 and TRBJ1-6; D not certain. The CDR3 extends over 13 amino acids. The germline V gene encodes CDR1 LGHNA and CDR2 YNFKEQ. The ends were cut back, 0 bases at V and 10 bases at J, with 7 bases in the middle. CDR3 bases: TGTGCCAGCAGCCAAGATTGGAGGTCACCCCTCCACTTT. Translating gives CASSQDWRSPLHF.

V gene TRBV27 combines with J gene TRBJ1-5; D may be TRBD1 (5 bases). This CDR3 spans 14 amino acids. The V and J ends lost 4 bases and 4 bases respectively, with 11 bases between them. In germline, CDR1 is MNHEY, CDR2 SMNVEV (reference sequence). The CDR3 protein is CASSSRVNNQPQHF. The CDR3 nucleotides are TGTGCCAGCAGTTCCAGGGTTAATAATCAGCCCCAGCATTTT.

This clonotype has just a few counts. The chain has TRBV6-5 and TRBJ1-1, with a tentative D call TRBD1 (5 bases). V shed 4 bases and J shed 4 bases, with 16 bases lying between them. CDR1 is MNHEY and CDR2 is SVGAGI in the germline V gene. There are 15 residues in the CDR3. The CDR3 loop is CASSSGAGKGTEAFF. In DNA form, the CDR3 reads TGTGCCAGCAGTTCCGGGGCCGGGAAGGGCACTGAAGCTTTCTTT.

This chain connects TRBV20-1 to TRBJ1-5, with a tentative D call TRBD1 (5 bases). CDR1 is DFQATT and CDR2 is SNEGSKA in the germline V gene (reference sequence). V dropped 2 bases and J dropped 5 bases, with 7 bases sitting between them. The CDR3 is 12 amino acids. CDR3 sequence (DNA): TGCAGTGCTAGAATGGGGGATCAGCCCCAGCATTTT. Amino acid sequence: CSARMGDQPQHF.

The chain uses TRBV5-5 and TRBJ2-7; D assignment may be TRBD1 or TRBD2 (5 bases each). CDR3 size: 15 residues. V was pared by 3 bases and J by 1 base, with 14 bases between. Germline V CDR1 and CDR2: SGHKS, YYEKEE (reference sequence). For the CDR3, the DNA is TGTGCCAGCAGCTATACCGGGACGGATTCCTACGAGCAGTACTTC. Its protein product is CASSYTGTDSYEQYF.

The CDR3 region has the DNA TGTGCCAGCACGAGGGGCAGTGGAACGGGCTACACCTTC. It translates to CASTRGSGTGYTF. V and J are TRBV27 and TRBJ1-2; D possibly corresponds to TRBD1 (5 bases). The CDR3 extends over 13 amino acids. From germline, CDR1 is MNHEY and CDR2 SMNVEV (reference sequence). Between the trimmed V and J ends, which lost 7 bases and 8 bases, there was a span of 17 bases.

The CDR3 DNA reads as TGTGCCAGCAGCTTAGCGCTAGGACAGGGGATCTACGAGCAGTACTTC. This gives the protein CASSLALGQGIYEQYF. The chain couples TRBV7-2 to TRBJ2-7, with TRBD1 matching over 9 bases. In germline, CDR1 is SGHTA, CDR2 FQGNSA. Losses at the gene ends were 0 bases for V and 3 bases for J; bases not matched to a gene: 6. The CDR3 runs 16 residues.

The V call is TRBV28, the J call TRBJ2-1; perhaps TRBD2 as D (6 bases). This CDR3 has 16 residues. Germline CDR1 reads MDHEN; CDR2 reads SYDVKM. V lost 1 base and J lost 7, with 17 bases in between. This chain's CDR3 is CASSLLGGTGGNEQFF. Written as DNA, the CDR3 is TGTGCCAGCAGTTTATTGGGCGGGACCGGAGGGAATGAGCAGTTCTTC.

This chain uses TRBV7-2 with TRBJ1-4, with TRBD1 identical over 9 bases. The CDR3 loop spans 15 amino acids. The V and J ends lost 4 bases and 7 bases, in that order; junction bases with no gene match: 7. Germline CDR1 SGHTA, CDR2 FQGNSA. The CDR3 is CASSSGDRAAEKLFF. CDR3 in DNA: TGTGCCAGCAGCTCGGGGGACAGGGCAGCTGAAAAACTGTTTTTT.

This clonotype has at least ten counts. This chain joins TRBV27 and TRBJ2-1; TRBD2 matches 9 bases. CDR1 and CDR2 from the germline V gene are MNHEY and SMNVEV (reference sequence). The CDR3 has 15 amino acids. Trimming cost V 6 bases and J 1 base; bases outside gene matches: 4. The CDR3 here is CASSFSGGSYNEQFF. CDR3 in DNA: TGTGCCAGCAGCTTTAGCGGGGGTTCCTACAATGAGCAGTTCTTC.

This clonotype was seen a few times. The rearrangement joins TRBV2 to TRBJ2-7; 9 positions agree with TRBD2. V lost 11 bases to trimming and J lost 3 bases; unmatched junction nucleotides: 8. Germline lookup yields CDR1 SNHLY and CDR2 FYNNEI. The CDR3 spans 13 residues. CDR3 amino acids: CALTGTSSYEQYF. CDR3 sequence (DNA): TGTGCCCTAACCGGGACTAGCAGCTACGAGCAGTACTTC.